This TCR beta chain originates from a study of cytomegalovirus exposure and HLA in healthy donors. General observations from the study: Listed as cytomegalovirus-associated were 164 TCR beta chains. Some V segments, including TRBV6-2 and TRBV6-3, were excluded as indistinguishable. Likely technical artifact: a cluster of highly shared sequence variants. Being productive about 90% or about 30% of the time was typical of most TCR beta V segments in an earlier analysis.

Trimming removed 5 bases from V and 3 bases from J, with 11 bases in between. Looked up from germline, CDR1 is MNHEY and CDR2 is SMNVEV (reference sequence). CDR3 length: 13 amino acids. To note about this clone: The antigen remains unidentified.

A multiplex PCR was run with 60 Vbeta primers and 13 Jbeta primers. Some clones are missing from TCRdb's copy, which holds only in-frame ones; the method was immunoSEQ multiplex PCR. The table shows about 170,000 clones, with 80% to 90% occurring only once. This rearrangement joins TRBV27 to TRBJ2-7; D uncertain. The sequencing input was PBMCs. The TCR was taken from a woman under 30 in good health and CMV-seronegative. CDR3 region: CASSPPSRYEQYF. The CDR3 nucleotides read TGTGCCAGCAGTCCTCCGTCCCGCTACGAGCAGTACTTC.